A selection of T cell receptor beta chains follows, all from one sample in a study of blood T cell repertoires in COVID-19. Libraries were prepared by immunoSEQ multiplex PCR; TCRdb keeps only in-frame clonotypes and omits some of them. The table records roughly 79,000 clones, approximately 88% of them present only once. Material for sequencing was peripheral blood. The receptors derive from a woman aged 50 to 60 with acute or convalescent COVID-19. Each CDR3 is given with its conserved first and last residue. The D gene is left open where the match is weak. Size is stated for part of the rows, as once, few or many counts, or as a class when the clone is expanded.

d_call j_call v_call clone_size cdr3_aa cdr3_nt
- TRBJ1-1 TRBV6-5 - CASSSFQGQNTEAFF TGTGCCAGCAGTTCTTTCCAGGGTCAGAACACTGAAGCTTTCTTT
- TRBJ1-3 TRBV9 - CASSPQVHSGNTIYF TGTGCCAGCAGCCCCCAGGTACACTCTGGAAACACCATATATTTT
- TRBJ1-2 TRBV11-2 - CASSSPRSSGTRDYTF TGTGCCAGCAGCTCCCCCCGGTCATCAGGAACAAGAGACTACACCTTC
TRBD1 TRBJ1-2 TRBV28 - CASSGTGEGYTF TGTGCCAGCAGTGGGACAGGGGAGGGCTACACCTTC
- TRBJ1-1 TRBV5-4 - CASSVRDSWNTEAFF TGTGCCAGCAGCGTCCGGGACTCCTGGAACACTGAAGCTTTCTTT
TRBD2 TRBJ2-7 TRBV2 - CASNRLAGSSYEQYF TGTGCCAGCAACAGGTTAGCGGGTTCCTCCTACGAGCAGTACTTC
- TRBJ1-2 TRBV29-1 - CSVDRLGYGYTF TGCAGCGTTGACAGGCTTGGCTATGGCTACACCTTC
TRBD1 TRBJ1-1 TRBV29-1 - CSGVGTGLNTEAFF TGCAGCGGAGTTGGGACAGGATTGAACACTGAAGCTTTCTTT
TRBD1 TRBJ1-2 TRBV19 few CASSDRTGGSYGYTF TGTGCCAGTAGTGATCGGACAGGGGGGTCTTATGGCTACACCTTC
- TRBJ2-1 TRBV5-1 few CASSLGPGFNEQFF TGCGCCAGCAGTTTGGGCCCCGGGTTCAATGAGCAGTTCTTC
TRBD1 TRBJ2-7 TRBV29-1 - CSVNRGPSEQYF TGCAGCGTTAACAGGGGGCCCTCCGAGCAGTACTTC
TRBD1 TRBJ1-6 TRBV3-1/TRBV3-2 once CASQGQLNSPLHF TGTGCCAGCCAGGGACAGCTTAATTCACCCCTCCACTTT
TRBD2 TRBJ2-3 TRBV11-3 few CASSWGLAEADTQYF TGTGCCAGCAGCTGGGGACTAGCGGAAGCAGATACGCAGTATTTT
- TRBJ1-1 TRBV27 few CASSIRGGQSMNTEAFF TGTGCCAGCAGTATTCGGGGGGGCCAAAGTATGAACACTGAAGCTTTCTTT